The rows below give T cell receptor beta chains drawn from one sample of a study of T-cell memory formation after mild COVID-19. One entry per CDR3 protein, called by TCRdb with MiXCR from the 5' RACE reads. Of about 110,000 distinct CDR3 sequences listed, roughly 12% are singletons. The sequencing sample was made of PBMCs or a T cell subset sorted from them (not recorded which). The receptor source for this set is an adult woman who had mild COVID-19 (a few samples of this study predate the infection). Cell type and time point are not known. Both conserved end residues are part of each CDR3. A D gene is named only where the DNA matches it firmly. The listing skips clone size in some rows; elsewhere it reads once, few, many or a size class.

>-|TRBV6-5|13|-|TRBJ2-3
TGTGCCAGCACAACACGGGTCACAGATACGCAGTATTTT
CASTTRVTDTQYF
>few|TRBV29-1|14|-|TRBJ2-7
TGCAGCGTTGGAACGGGTCAGAGTTCCTACGAGCAGTACTTC
CSVGTGQSSYEQYF
>-|TRBV2|16|TRBD1|TRBJ2-1
TGTGCCAGCAGTGAAGCGTCAGGGGGCCCCTACAATGAGCAGTTCTTC
CASSEASGGPYNEQFF
>few|TRBV9|17|-|TRBJ2-2
TGTGCCAGCAGCGTAGTGGGAGACACATCGAACACCGGGGAGCTGTTTTTT
CASSVVGDTSNTGELFF
>-|TRBV6-5|14|TRBD1|TRBJ2-2
TGTGCCAGCACCCCCGGACAGGGGAGGGGGGAGCTGTTTTTT
CASTPGQGRGELFF
>many|TRBV7-9|13|TRBD1|TRBJ2-1
TGTGCCAGCAGCCCGGGACAGGTCAATGAGCAGTTCTTC
CASSPGQVNEQFF
>few|TRBV27|12|-|TRBJ1-2
TGTGCCAGCAGGGTCGGGGAGGTTGGCTACACCTTC
CASRVGEVGYTF
>-|TRBV5-6|11|-|TRBJ2-1
TGTGCCAGCAACCTTTACAATGAGCAGTTCTTC
CASNLYNEQFF
>-|TRBV7-6|16|TRBD2|TRBJ2-2
TGTGCCAGCAGCTTAGGATGGGACTACCCCACCGGGGAGCTGTTTTTT
CASSLGWDYPTGELFF
>many|TRBV24-1|11|-|TRBJ2-1
TGTGCCACCAGTTCCCACAATGAGCAGTTCTTC
CATSSHNEQFF
>-|TRBV20-1|15|-|TRBJ2-1
TGCAGTGCTAGGGCCTTTGGCGTGTCCTACAATGAGCAGTTCTTC
CSARAFGVSYNEQFF
>many|TRBV7-9|13|-|TRBJ2-7
TGTGCCAGCAGCTTCAGTAGCTCCTACGAGCAGTACTTC
CASSFSSSYEQYF
>few|TRBV7-9|15|TRBD2|TRBJ2-1
TGTGCCAGCAGCCTCTTAGCGGGAATGTTCTATGAGCAGTTCTTC
CASSLLAGMFYEQFF
>-|TRBV12-3/TRBV12-4|12|-|TRBJ2-2
TGTGCCAGCACCCCCAACACCGGGGAGCTGTTTTTT
CASTPNTGELFF
>few|TRBV29-1|14|-|TRBJ2-2
TGCAGCGTTGACACCGGATCGAACACCGGGGAGCTGTTTTTT
CSVDTGSNTGELFF
>-|TRBV12-3/TRBV12-4|16|-|TRBJ2-3
TGTGCCAGCAGTCCTCACAGACTAGGGGGGGGGGATACGCAGTATTTT
CASSPHRLGGGDTQYF
>few|TRBV4-1|15|TRBD1|TRBJ2-5
TGCGCCAGCAGCCAAGATCGGGACAGGGCAGAGACCCAGTACTTC
CASSQDRDRAETQYF
>few|TRBV6-5|14|TRBD2|TRBJ2-1
TGTGCCAGCAGTTATGGGGGGGCCTACAATGAGCAGTTCTTC
CASSYGGAYNEQFF
>many|TRBV7-9|17|TRBD1|TRBJ2-2
TGTGCCAGCAGCCCCACACCGGGACAGGAGAAAACCGGGGAGCTGTTTTTT
CASSPTPGQEKTGELFF
>-|TRBV6-5|16|TRBD2|TRBJ2-7
TGTGCCAGCAGGTCCCTAGCGGGAGGGCCCGCTCACGAGCAGTACTTC
CASRSLAGGPAHEQYF
>-|TRBV7-8|15|-|TRBJ2-7
TGTGCCAGCAGCTTAGGGAGGTTTTCCTCCTACGAGCAGTACTTC
CASSLGRFSSYEQYF
>few|TRBV19|15|-|TRBJ1-1
TGTGCCAGTACCGTCGACCCCAGTGGAGACACTGAAGCTTTCTTT
CASTVDPSGDTEAFF
>-|TRBV5-6|11|-|TRBJ2-7
TGTGCCAGCAGGGGAGCCTACGAGCAGTACTTC
CASRGAYEQYF
>few|TRBV7-9|14|-|TRBJ2-3
TGTGCCAGCAGCTTAGCGATGGCCCCAGGAACGCAGTATTTT
CASSLAMAPGTQYF
>few|TRBV6-5|13|-|TRBJ2-3
TGTGCCAGCAGTTGGGCTAGCACAGATACGCAGTATTTT
CASSWASTDTQYF
>-|TRBV25-1|14|TRBD1|TRBJ2-1
TGTGCCAGCTCGGGGGACAGGGATTACAATGAGCAGTTCTTC
CASSGDRDYNEQFF
>few|TRBV4-2|14|-|TRBJ2-1
TGTGCCAGCAGCCAAGATCCTCTTAGAGAAAGTTTGTTCTTC
CASSQDPLRESLFF
>-|TRBV2|15|-|TRBJ2-4
TGTGCCAGCCTAAACCAAAAGGTAGCCAAAAACATTCAGTACTTC
CASLNQKVAKNIQYF
>few|TRBV4-2|15|-|TRBJ2-7
TGTGCCAGCAGCCAAGATGAACAGCCGGTCTACGAGCAGTACTTC
CASSQDEQPVYEQYF
>few|TRBV12-3/TRBV12-4|13|TRBD1|TRBJ1-1
TGTGCCAGCAGTCCACTGGGGGACAGCGAAGCTTTCTTT
CASSPLGDSEAFF
>many|TRBV6-6|16|TRBD1|TRBJ1-1
TGTGCCAGCAGTCGATTCCCTGGACAGGGGAACACTGAAGCTTTCTTT
CASSRFPGQGNTEAFF